Included here is one T cell receptor beta chain sequence, with context. Its antigen remains unidentified. Germline-derived CDR1 and CDR2 are MDHEN and SYDVKM. This CDR3 has 15 amino acids. Trimming cost V 6 bases and J 0 bases; bases outside gene matches: 5. This sample is drawn from a study of cytomegalovirus exposure and HLA in healthy donors. Overall study findings and caveats: Across donors, most TCRs were seen rarely, yet some public ones were widespread.

The PCR had 60 Vbeta and 13 Jbeta primers. Clones were read by immunoSEQ multiplex PCR, and TCRdb kept only the in-frame ones, dropping some. This sample has 50,000 to 70,000 clones, with roughly 80% found just once. This TCR came from a woman in her forties in good health and CMV-seronegative. Material: PBMCs. The chain joins TRBV28 to TRBJ1-5; 7 nucleotides match TRBD1. Written as DNA, the CDR3 is TGTGCCAGCAGCTATACAGGGGTTAGCAATCAGCCCCAGCATTTT. It translates to CASSYTGVSNQPQHF.